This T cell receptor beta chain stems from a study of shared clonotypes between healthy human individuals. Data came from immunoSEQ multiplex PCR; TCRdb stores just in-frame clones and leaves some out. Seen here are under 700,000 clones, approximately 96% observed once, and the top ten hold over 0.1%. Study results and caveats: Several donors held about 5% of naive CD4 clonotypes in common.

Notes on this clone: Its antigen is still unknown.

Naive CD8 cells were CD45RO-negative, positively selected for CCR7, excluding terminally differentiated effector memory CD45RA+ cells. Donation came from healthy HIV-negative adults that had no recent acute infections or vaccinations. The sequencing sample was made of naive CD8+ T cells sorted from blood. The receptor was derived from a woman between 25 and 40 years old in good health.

This chain's CDR3 is CASSLTQDSGANVLTF. The CDR3, as DNA: TGTGCCAGCAGCTTAACGCAAGACTCTGGGGCCAACGTCCTGACTTTC. The genes are TRBV7-6 and TRBJ2-6; D unresolved. Germline CDR1 SGHVS, CDR2 FNYEAQ. V lost 2 bases and J 0 bases, leaving 8 bases between the germline ends. This CDR3 comprises 16 residues.